These T cell receptor beta chains were read from a single sample in a study of CD8+ T cells in alopecia areata. Profiled with immunoSEQ multiplex PCR; TCRdb holds only in-frame clones, not every one. The sample yields 60,000 to 85,000 clones, around 67% seen once. The specimen was CD8+ T cells sorted from blood, collected at week 24, from a patient treated with tofacitinib. The receptors here all came from a human donor with alopecia areata. Both conserved end residues are part of each CDR3. The D gene is left open where the match is weak. Some rows mark clone size as missing; the rest say once, few, many or name a class of expanded clone.

V	D	J	size	DNA	CDR3
TRBV5-1	NA	TRBJ2-1	few	TGCGCCAGCAGCTTGGCCTCGAATGAGCAGTTCTTC	CASSLASNEQFF
TRBV7-9	NA	TRBJ2-1	NA	TGTGCCAGCAGCTTACCCGGAGCCCCGAAATACAATGAGCAGTTCTTC	CASSLPGAPKYNEQFF
TRBV5-4	NA	TRBJ2-7	few	TGTGCCAGCAGCTCCCTGGAGGGACACTACGAGCAGTACTTC	CASSSLEGHYEQYF
TRBV27	NA	TRBJ2-1	NA	TGTGCCAGCAGTTTATCGCGGTACAATGAGCAGTTCTTC	CASSLSRYNEQFF
TRBV5-1	NA	TRBJ1-1	once	TGCGCCAGCAGCTTGGCTCAGGGCGTCATGAACACTGAAGCTTTCTTT	CASSLAQGVMNTEAFF
TRBV4-1	NA	TRBJ2-2	NA	TGCGCCAGCAGCCAATTCCGGCAGGGCTACACCGGGGAGCTGTTTTTT	CASSQFRQGYTGELFF
TRBV4-2	TRBD1	TRBJ2-2	NA	TGTGCCAGCAGCCTCAAAGGACAGGGGAAAGTTTTCACCGGGGAGCTGTTTTTT	CASSLKGQGKVFTGELFF
TRBV5-6	TRBD1	TRBJ1-1	NA	TGTGCCAGCAGCTCATACCGGGACAGGGCCTCTGAAGCTTTCTTT	CASSSYRDRASEAFF
TRBV7-9	NA	TRBJ2-2	few	TGTGCCAGCAGGTCAGTCGTCGGTAGCGGACACACCGGGGAGCTGTTTTTT	CASRSVVGSGHTGELFF
TRBV5-1	TRBD1	TRBJ2-1	few	TGCGCCAGCAGCTTGGCAACAGGGGGTAATGAGCAGTTCTTC	CASSLATGGNEQFF
TRBV5-1	NA	TRBJ2-3	NA	TGCGCCAGCAGCCTGGCGGGGGATACGCAGTATTTT	CASSLAGDTQYF
TRBV28	TRBD2	TRBJ2-1	NA	TGTGCCAGCTGGACTAGCGGGAGCGTAAATGAGCAGTTCTTC	CASWTSGSVNEQFF
TRBV15	NA	TRBJ1-1	NA	TGTGCCACCAGCACCTCTAGAGTAGGCTCTGAAGCTTTCTTT	CATSTSRVGSEAFF
TRBV18	TRBD1	TRBJ1-1	NA	TGTGCCAGCTCATTCACCACAGGGGTATTTGAAGCTTTCTTT	CASSFTTGVFEAFF
TRBV28	TRBD2	TRBJ2-4	NA	TGTGCCAGCAGTCCCCCTTTAACGGGGGGGACCAAAAACATTCAGTACTTC	CASSPPLTGGTKNIQYF
TRBV5-1	TRBD2	TRBJ2-7	NA	TGCGCCAGCAGCTTCGGACTAGCGGGGGGCACCGAGCAGTACTTC	CASSFGLAGGTEQYF
TRBV9	NA	TRBJ1-2	NA	TGTGCCAGCGGGGACGGGGGGCGCCATGGCTACACCTTC	CASGDGGRHGYTF
TRBV9	NA	TRBJ1-2	NA	TGTGCCAGCAGCGGAACAGGGAATGGCTACACCTTC	CASSGTGNGYTF
TRBV7-2	NA	TRBJ1-1	once	TGTGCCAGCAGCTTCAGCTCAGTCGGGCCCACTGAAGCTTTCTTT	CASSFSSVGPTEAFF
TRBV29-1	TRBD1	TRBJ2-1	once	TGCAGCGACGACAGGGGTCCATACAATGAGCAGTTCTTC	CSDDRGPYNEQFF
TRBV30	TRBD2	TRBJ2-3	NA	TGTGCCTGGAGTGTAGGGGCGGGAGGGCCCACAGATACGCAGTATTTT	CAWSVGAGGPTDTQYF
TRBV9	NA	TRBJ2-4	NA	TGTGCCAGCAGCCCGAAAAGCGGGCCAGCCAAAAACATTCAGTACTTC	CASSPKSGPAKNIQYF
TRBV27	NA	TRBJ2-7	NA	TGTGCCAGCAGTTTATCTGGGGGCTCCTACGAGCAGTACTTC	CASSLSGGSYEQYF
TRBV20-1	NA	TRBJ2-1	NA	TGCAGTGCTGGGCCCAGTTATGAGCAGTTCTTC	CSAGPSYEQFF
TRBV6-8	NA	TRBJ1-5	NA	TGTGCCAGCGGGAGCGGGCCTTCAGAACAGCCCCAGCATTTT	CASGSGPSEQPQHF
TRBV27	NA	TRBJ2-7	NA	TGTGCCAGCAGTTTAAAGGTTGACAGCCTACGCGAGCAGTACTTC	CASSLKVDSLREQYF
TRBV6-6	NA	TRBJ1-5	few	TGTGCCAGCTCTCCGGCATCCTACGATCAGCCCCAGCATTTT	CASSPASYDQPQHF
TRBV6-5	NA	TRBJ2-5	NA	TGTGCCAGCAGACTGGACAGTGTGGGGGAGACCCAGTACTTC	CASRLDSVGETQYF
TRBV27	NA	TRBJ2-1	NA	TGTGCCAGCAGTTCCCCAAGGGCCGGTCAGTTCTTC	CASSSPRAGQFF
TRBV28	NA	TRBJ1-5	NA	TGTGCCAGCCGGATTTGGGGGGTCGATCAGCCCCAGCATTTT	CASRIWGVDQPQHF
TRBV5-1	TRBD2	TRBJ2-1	NA	TGCGCCAGCAGCTCCGGAGCGGGAGCGGTTAATGAGCAGTTCTTC	CASSSGAGAVNEQFF
TRBV7-2	NA	TRBJ1-3	once	TGTGCCAGCAGCGGCCCCAGCTCTGGAAACACCATATATTTT	CASSGPSSGNTIYF
TRBV14	TRBD2	TRBJ2-7	few	TGTGCCAGCAGCCAGTTGCGGGGAGGGCCGATCGAGCAGTACTTC	CASSQLRGGPIEQYF
TRBV6-5	TRBD1	TRBJ2-5	NA	TGTGCCAGCAGTTACGACAGGGGAGAGACCCAGTACTTC	CASSYDRGETQYF
TRBV10-3	NA	TRBJ2-3	NA	TGTGCCAGCAGTGAACTCCGGGGGAGCACAGATACGCAGTATTTT	CASSELRGSTDTQYF
TRBV6-1	NA	TRBJ2-3	NA	TGTGCCAGCAGTGAAGCGCAACTATTGGGGATCACAGATACGCAGTATTTT	CASSEAQLLGITDTQYF
TRBV6-5	NA	TRBJ1-1	few	TGTGCCAGCGGTCCAGCCTTAGCCTTTGAAGCTTTCTTT	CASGPALAFEAFF
TRBV7-3	NA	TRBJ2-1	NA	TGTGCCAGCAGCCCGTACTTATACAATGAGCAGTTCTTC	CASSPYLYNEQFF
TRBV6-6	TRBD2	TRBJ2-3	NA	TGTGCCAGCACCCGGGGACTAGCGGGGGGGCTCGGGCAGTATTTT	CASTRGLAGGLGQYF
TRBV29-1	TRBD1	TRBJ2-2	NA	TGCAGCGTGGGACAGCAGAACACCGGGGAGCTGTTTTTT	CSVGQQNTGELFF
TRBV13	NA	TRBJ1-4	NA	TGTGCCAGCTCACTCAAGTGGTCACCTAATGAAAAACTGTTTTTT	CASSLKWSPNEKLFF
TRBV23-1	NA	TRBJ2-7	NA	TGCGCCAGCAGTCAATGGTCCCCGAAGTCCGGGGGCTTCTACGAGCAGTACTTC	CASSQWSPKSGGFYEQYF
TRBV14	TRBD1	TRBJ2-7	few	TGTGCCAGCAGCCGCCTTACGGGACAGGGGACTTACGAGCAGTACTTC	CASSRLTGQGTYEQYF
TRBV9	NA	TRBJ2-7	NA	TGTGCCAGCAGCGTAGGGTGGGGCTACGAGCAGTACTTC	CASSVGWGYEQYF
TRBV27	TRBD2	TRBJ2-7	once	TGTGCCAGCAGTTTATCGGGAGGGTACGAGCAGTACTTC	CASSLSGGYEQYF
TRBV5-6	NA	TRBJ2-1	NA	TGTGCCAGCAGCTTGCAAGGGAGCAATGAGCAGTTCTTC	CASSLQGSNEQFF
TRBV5-4	TRBD2	TRBJ2-7	NA	TGTGCCAGCAGCTGGGGGACTAGCGGGATCTACGAGCAGTACTTC	CASSWGTSGIYEQYF
TRBV23-1	NA	TRBJ1-3	NA	TGCGCCAGCAGACAAGGGGATTGGGACACCATATATTTT	CASRQGDWDTIYF
TRBV29-1	TRBD1	TRBJ2-1	few	TGCAGCGTGGTAGGGACAGGGGCCTACAATGAGCAGTTCTTC	CSVVGTGAYNEQFF
TRBV4-1	TRBD1	TRBJ1-6	NA	TGCGCCAGCAGCCAAACCGGGACAGGGAGCTCCTATAATTCACCCCTCCACTTT	CASSQTGTGSSYNSPLHF
TRBV5-4	NA	TRBJ2-3	few	TGTGCCAGCAGCTTTAGTAACAGGGCGGAAGATACGCAGTATTTT	CASSFSNRAEDTQYF
TRBV29-1	TRBD2	TRBJ2-3	NA	TGCAGCGTTGAGGCCGGGACAGGACTAGCGGGAGCGTATTTT	CSVEAGTGLAGAYF
TRBV7-2	TRBD2	TRBJ2-1	few	TGTGCCAGCAGCCAAAGCAGTGGACTAGCGTCTAGTGAGCAGTTCTTC	CASSQSSGLASSEQFF
TRBV9	NA	TRBJ1-1	NA	TGTGCCAGCAGCATTCCCGACAGTAATCGAGGGAACACTGAAGCTTTCTTT	CASSIPDSNRGNTEAFF
TRBV5-6	TRBD1	TRBJ1-1	NA	TGTGCCAGCAGCGGGGTCGGGACAGGAAACACTGAAGCTTTCTTT	CASSGVGTGNTEAFF
TRBV9	NA	TRBJ2-5	once	TGTGCCAGCAGCGCCGCTCACAGGGACCAAGAGACCCAGTACTTC	CASSAAHRDQETQYF